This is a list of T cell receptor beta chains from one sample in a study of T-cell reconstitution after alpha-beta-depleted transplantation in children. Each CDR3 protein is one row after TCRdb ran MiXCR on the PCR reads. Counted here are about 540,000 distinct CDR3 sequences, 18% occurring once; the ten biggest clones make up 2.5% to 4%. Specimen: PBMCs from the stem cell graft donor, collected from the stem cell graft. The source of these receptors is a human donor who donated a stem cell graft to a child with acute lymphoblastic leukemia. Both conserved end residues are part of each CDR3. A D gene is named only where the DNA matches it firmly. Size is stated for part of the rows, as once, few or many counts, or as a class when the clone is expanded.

CDR3: CATSSIFTGGGTYEQYF
DNA: TGTGCCACCAGTTCAATTTTTACGGGGGGAGGGACCTACGAGCAGTACTTC
size: .
J: TRBJ2-7
D: TRBD2
V: TRBV27

CDR3: CASTDRGSYNEQFF
DNA: TGTGCCAGTACGGACAGGGGGTCCTACAATGAGCAGTTCTTC
size: .
J: TRBJ2-1
D: TRBD1
V: TRBV19

CDR3: CSVAGQGNTGELFF
DNA: TGCAGCGTTGCGGGACAGGGGAACACCGGGGAGCTGTTTTTT
size: .
J: TRBJ2-2
D: TRBD1
V: TRBV29-1

CDR3: CASHGGGRANEQFF
DNA: TGTGCCAGCCATGGGGGCGGGAGGGCCAATGAGCAGTTCTTC
size: .
J: TRBJ2-1
D: TRBD2
V: TRBV5-6

CDR3: CASSSSGGHGNEQFF
DNA: TGTGCCAGCAGTAGTAGCGGGGGGCACGGGAATGAGCAGTTCTTC
size: few
J: TRBJ2-1
D: TRBD2
V: TRBV6-4

CDR3: CASSLGTLVQETQYF
DNA: TGCGCCAGCAGCTTGGGGACATTGGTTCAAGAGACCCAGTACTTC
size: few
J: TRBJ2-5
D: .
V: TRBV5-1

CDR3: CASSPPSGSSLFDEQFF
DNA: TGTGCCAGCAGCCCCCCTAGCGGGAGTTCCCTTTTTGATGAGCAGTTCTTC
size: .
J: TRBJ2-1
D: TRBD2
V: TRBV4-2

CDR3: CASSQGGVWDEQFF
DNA: TGCGCCAGCAGCCAAGGGGGGGTATGGGATGAGCAGTTCTTC
size: .
J: TRBJ2-1
D: .
V: TRBV4-1

CDR3: CASSYSIGDNYGYTF
DNA: TGTGCCAGCAGTTACTCGATCGGGGATAACTATGGCTACACCTTC
size: few
J: TRBJ1-2
D: .
V: TRBV6-5

CDR3: CSAVRRTEAFF
DNA: TGCAGTGCTGTGAGACGGACTGAAGCTTTCTTT
size: many
J: TRBJ1-1
D: .
V: TRBV20-1

CDR3: CASSLVYRGDKNIQYF
DNA: TGCGCCAGCAGCTTGGTTTACAGGGGAGACAAAAACATTCAGTACTTC
size: few
J: TRBJ2-4
D: TRBD1
V: TRBV5-1

CDR3: CASSQEGGFSYEQYF
DNA: TGCGCCAGCAGCCAAGAGGGGGGTTTCTCCTACGAGCAGTACTTC
size: few
J: TRBJ2-7
D: .
V: TRBV4-1

CDR3: CSAPTHDYGYTF
DNA: TGCAGTGCTCCGACACACGATTATGGCTACACCTTC
size: .
J: TRBJ1-2
D: .
V: TRBV20-1

CDR3: CASSPRGTRQVLHRAQYF
DNA: TGTGCCAGCAGCCCTAGGGGGACGAGACAGGTCTTACACAGAGCGCAGTATTTT
size: few
J: TRBJ2-3
D: .
V: TRBV7-3

CDR3: CASSFAPAGDQPQHF
DNA: TGCGCCAGCAGCTTCGCCCCCGCGGGAGATCAGCCCCAGCATTTT
size: .
J: TRBJ1-5
D: .
V: TRBV5-1

CDR3: CSARPPGRENIQYF
DNA: TGCAGTGCTAGACCTCCGGGACGGGAAAACATTCAGTACTTC
size: few
J: TRBJ2-4
D: .
V: TRBV20-1

CDR3: CASSPMGRRSRGEQFF
DNA: TGTGCCAGCTCACCAATGGGGAGGAGGTCCCGGGGGGAGCAGTTCTTC
size: .
J: TRBJ2-1
D: .
V: TRBV18

CDR3: CASSSPPVLYQETQYF
DNA: TGTGCCAGCAGCTCGCCTCCGGTCTTGTACCAAGAGACCCAGTACTTC
size: .
J: TRBJ2-5
D: .
V: TRBV5-5

CDR3: CASSYWGGEQYF
DNA: TGTGCCAGCAGCTATTGGGGGGGCGAGCAGTACTTC
size: few
J: TRBJ2-7
D: TRBD2
V: TRBV5-6

CDR3: CASSSLGLAEPYEQYF
DNA: TGTGCCAGCAGTTCCCTCGGACTAGCGGAGCCCTACGAGCAGTACTTC
size: .
J: TRBJ2-7
D: TRBD2
V: TRBV12-3/TRBV12-4

CDR3: CASSLEVGGRGYNEQFF
DNA: TGCGCCAGCAGCTTGGAGGTTGGGGGGCGCGGGTACAATGAGCAGTTCTTC
size: .
J: TRBJ2-1
D: .
V: TRBV5-1

CDR3: CASMVRGGIYINEQYF
DNA: TGTGCCAGCATGGTTAGGGGGGGGATTTACATCAACGAGCAGTACTTC
size: few
J: TRBJ2-7
D: .
V: TRBV27

CDR3: CASSWEVGNTEAFF
DNA: TGCGCCAGCAGTTGGGAAGTGGGGAACACTGAAGCTTTCTTT
size: few
J: TRBJ1-1
D: .
V: TRBV5-1

CDR3: CASRVAGLAVYNEQFF
DNA: TGTGCCAGCAGAGTCGCCGGACTAGCGGTCTACAATGAGCAGTTCTTC
size: .
J: TRBJ2-1
D: TRBD2
V: TRBV6-1

CDR3: CASSQRSGDYIDEQFF
DNA: TGTGCCAGCAGCCAGCGTAGTGGGGACTACATTGATGAGCAGTTCTTC
size: few
J: TRBJ2-1
D: TRBD2
V: TRBV4-2

CDR3: CASSLGGDSLNYGYTF
DNA: TGCGCCAGCAGCTTGGGAGGGGACAGCTTGAACTATGGCTACACCTTC
size: few
J: TRBJ1-2
D: TRBD1
V: TRBV5-1